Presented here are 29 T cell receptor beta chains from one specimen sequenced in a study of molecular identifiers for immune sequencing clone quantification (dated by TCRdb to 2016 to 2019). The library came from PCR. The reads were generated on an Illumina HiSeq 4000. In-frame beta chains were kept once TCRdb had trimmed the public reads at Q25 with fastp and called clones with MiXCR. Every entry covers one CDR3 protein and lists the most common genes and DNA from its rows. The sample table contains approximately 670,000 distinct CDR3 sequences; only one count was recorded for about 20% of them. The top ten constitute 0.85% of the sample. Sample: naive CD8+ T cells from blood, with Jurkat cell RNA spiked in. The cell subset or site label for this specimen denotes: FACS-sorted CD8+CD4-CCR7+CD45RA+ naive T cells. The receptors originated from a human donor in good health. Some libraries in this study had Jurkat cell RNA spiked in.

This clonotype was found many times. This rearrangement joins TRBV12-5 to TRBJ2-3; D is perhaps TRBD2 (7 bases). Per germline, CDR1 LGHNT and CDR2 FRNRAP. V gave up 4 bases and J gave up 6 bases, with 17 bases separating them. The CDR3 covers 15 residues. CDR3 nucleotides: TGTGCTAGTGGTTCAGGGGTCTCCGGGGGGGATACGCAGTATTTT. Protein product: CASGSGVSGGDTQYF.

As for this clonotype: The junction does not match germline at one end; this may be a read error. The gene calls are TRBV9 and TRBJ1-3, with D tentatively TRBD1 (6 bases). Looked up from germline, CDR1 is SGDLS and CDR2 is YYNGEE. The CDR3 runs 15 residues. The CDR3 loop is CASSPRGDSGNTKYF. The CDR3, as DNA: TGTGCCAGCAGCCCAAGGGGGGACTCTGGAAACACCAAATATTTT.

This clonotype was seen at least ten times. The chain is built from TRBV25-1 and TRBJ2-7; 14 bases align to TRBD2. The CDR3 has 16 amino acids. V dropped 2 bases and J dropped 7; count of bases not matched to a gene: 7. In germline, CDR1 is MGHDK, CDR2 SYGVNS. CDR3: CASSEVTSGRVGEQYF. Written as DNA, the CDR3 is TGTGCCAGCAGTGAAGTGACTAGCGGGAGGGTTGGAGAGCAGTACTTC.

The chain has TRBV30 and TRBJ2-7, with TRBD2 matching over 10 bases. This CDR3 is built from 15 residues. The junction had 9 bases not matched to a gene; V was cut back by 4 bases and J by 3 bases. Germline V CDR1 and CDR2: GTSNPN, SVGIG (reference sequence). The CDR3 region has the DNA TGTGCCTGGAACGACGAGCGGGGGGGCTACTACGAGCAGTACTTC. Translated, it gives CAWNDERGGYYEQYF.

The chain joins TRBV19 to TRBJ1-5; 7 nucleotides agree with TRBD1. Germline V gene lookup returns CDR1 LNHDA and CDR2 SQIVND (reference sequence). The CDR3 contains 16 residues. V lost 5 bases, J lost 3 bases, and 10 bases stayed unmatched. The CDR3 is CASSLHDREINQPQHF. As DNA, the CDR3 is TGTGCCAGTAGTCTTCATGACAGGGAGATCAATCAGCCCCAGCATTTT.

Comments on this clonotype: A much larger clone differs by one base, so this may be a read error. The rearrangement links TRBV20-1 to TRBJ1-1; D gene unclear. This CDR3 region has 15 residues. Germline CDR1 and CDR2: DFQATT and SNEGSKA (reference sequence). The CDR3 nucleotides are TGCAGTGCTAGGGACGCCGGGCTGATGAACGCTGAAGCTTTCTTT. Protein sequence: CSARDAGLMNAEAFF.

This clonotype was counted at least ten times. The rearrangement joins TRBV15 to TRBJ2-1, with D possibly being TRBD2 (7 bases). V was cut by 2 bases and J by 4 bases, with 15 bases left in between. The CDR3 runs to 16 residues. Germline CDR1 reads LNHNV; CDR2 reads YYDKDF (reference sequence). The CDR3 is CATSRTRGLKYNEQFF. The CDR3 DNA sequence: TGTGCCACCAGCAGAACGCGGGGGCTTAAGTACAATGAGCAGTTCTTC. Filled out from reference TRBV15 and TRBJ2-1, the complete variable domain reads DAMVIQNPRYQVTQFGKPVTLSCSQTLNHNVMYWYQQKSSQAPKLLFHYYDKDFNNEADTPDNFQSRRPNTSFCFLDIRSPGLGDTAMYLCATSRTRGLKYNEQFFGPGTRLTVL.

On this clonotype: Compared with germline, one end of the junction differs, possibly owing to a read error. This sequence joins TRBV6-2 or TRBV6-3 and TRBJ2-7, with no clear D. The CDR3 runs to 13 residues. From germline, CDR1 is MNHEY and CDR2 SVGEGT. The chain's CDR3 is CAGSLGPPYEQYF. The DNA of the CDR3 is TGTGCCGGCAGTCTTGGCCCTCCCTACGAGCAGTACTTC.

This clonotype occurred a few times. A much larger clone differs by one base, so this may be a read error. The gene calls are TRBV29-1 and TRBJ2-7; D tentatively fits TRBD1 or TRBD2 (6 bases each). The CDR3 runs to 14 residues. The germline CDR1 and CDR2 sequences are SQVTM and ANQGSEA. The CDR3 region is CGVEAGGGGYEQYF. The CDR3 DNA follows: TGCGGCGTTGAGGCGGGTGGAGGGGGTTACGAGCAGTACTTC.

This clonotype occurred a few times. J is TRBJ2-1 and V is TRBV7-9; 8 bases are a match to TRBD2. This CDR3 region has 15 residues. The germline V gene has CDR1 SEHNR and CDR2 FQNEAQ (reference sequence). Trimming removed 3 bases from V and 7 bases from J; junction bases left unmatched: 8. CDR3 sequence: CASSLEREWGNEQFF. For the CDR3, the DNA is TGTGCCAGCAGCTTGGAGCGGGAGTGGGGGAATGAGCAGTTCTTC.

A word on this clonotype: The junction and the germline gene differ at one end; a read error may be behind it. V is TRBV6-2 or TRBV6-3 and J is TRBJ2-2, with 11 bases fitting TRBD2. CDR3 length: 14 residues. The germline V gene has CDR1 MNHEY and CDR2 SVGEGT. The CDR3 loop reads CASSRTSGLGEPFF. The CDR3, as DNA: TGTGCCAGCAGTCGGACTAGCGGGCTCGGGGAGCCGTTTTTT.

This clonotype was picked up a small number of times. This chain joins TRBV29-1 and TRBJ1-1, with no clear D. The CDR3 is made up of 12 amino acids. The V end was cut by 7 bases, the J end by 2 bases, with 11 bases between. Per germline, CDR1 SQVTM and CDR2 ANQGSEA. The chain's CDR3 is CSASPYNTEAFF. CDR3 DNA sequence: TGCAGCGCCTCGCCTTATAACACTGAAGCTTTCTTT.

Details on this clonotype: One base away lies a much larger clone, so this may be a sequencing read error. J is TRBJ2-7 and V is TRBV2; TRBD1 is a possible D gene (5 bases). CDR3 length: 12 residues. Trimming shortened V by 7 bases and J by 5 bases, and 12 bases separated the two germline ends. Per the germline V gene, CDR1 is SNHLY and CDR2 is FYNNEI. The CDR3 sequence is CASTGLLHEQYF. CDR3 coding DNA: TGTGCCAGCACAGGGTTACTCCACGAGCAGTACTTC. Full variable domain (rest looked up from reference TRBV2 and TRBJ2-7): EPEVTQTPSHQVTQMGQEVILRCVPISNHLYFYWYRQILGQKVEFLVSFYNNEISEKSEIFDDQFSVERPDGSNFTLKIRSTKLEDSAMYFCASTGLLHEQYFGPGTRLTVT.

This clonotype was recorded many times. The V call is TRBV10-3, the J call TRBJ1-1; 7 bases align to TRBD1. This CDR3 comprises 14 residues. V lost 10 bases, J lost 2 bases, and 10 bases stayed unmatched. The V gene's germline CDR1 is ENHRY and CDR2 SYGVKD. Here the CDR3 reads CATAGTAFNTEAFF. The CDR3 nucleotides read TGTGCCACCGCCGGGACAGCATTTAACACTGAAGCTTTCTTT.

CDR3 sequence (DNA): TGCGCCAGCAGCCAAGATCAGGGGGAGACGCAGTATTTT. This gives the protein CASSQDQGETQYF. The V and J genes are TRBV4-1 and TRBJ2-3, with 7 positions matching TRBD1. The CDR3 length is 13 residues. With V trimmed by 0 bases and J by 9 bases, 3 bases remained unmatched. Germline-derived CDR1 and CDR2 are MGHRA and YSYEKL.

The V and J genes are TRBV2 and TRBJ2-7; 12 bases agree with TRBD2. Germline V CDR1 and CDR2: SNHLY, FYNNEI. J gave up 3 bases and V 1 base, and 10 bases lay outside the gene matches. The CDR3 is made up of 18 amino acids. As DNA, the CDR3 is TGTGCCAGCAGTGAAGATCCTAGCGGGGGGGCCGGGTTCTACGAGCAGTACTTC. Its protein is CASSEDPSGGAGFYEQYF.

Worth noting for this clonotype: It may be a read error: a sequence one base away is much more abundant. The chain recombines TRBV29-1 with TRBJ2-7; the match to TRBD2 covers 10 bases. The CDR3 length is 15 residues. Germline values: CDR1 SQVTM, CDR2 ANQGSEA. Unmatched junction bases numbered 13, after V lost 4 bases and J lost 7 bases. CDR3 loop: CSVVFPAGGPGEQYF. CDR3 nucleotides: TGCAGCGTTGTGTTCCCAGCGGGAGGGCCGGGTGAGCAGTACTTC.

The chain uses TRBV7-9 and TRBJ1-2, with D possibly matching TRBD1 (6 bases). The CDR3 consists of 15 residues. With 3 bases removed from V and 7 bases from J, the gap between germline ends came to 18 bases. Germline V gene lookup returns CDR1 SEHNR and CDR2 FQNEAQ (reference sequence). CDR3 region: CASSLEGWGARGYTF. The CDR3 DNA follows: TGTGCCAGCAGCTTGGAGGGCTGGGGGGCACGTGGCTACACCTTC.

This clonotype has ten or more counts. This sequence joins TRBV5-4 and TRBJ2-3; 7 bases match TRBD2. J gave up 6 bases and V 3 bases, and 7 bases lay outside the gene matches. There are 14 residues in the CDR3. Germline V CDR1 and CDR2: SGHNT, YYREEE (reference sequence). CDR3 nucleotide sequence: TGTGCCAGCAGCTGGGGACTAAATTCGGATACGCAGTATTTT. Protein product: CASSWGLNSDTQYF.

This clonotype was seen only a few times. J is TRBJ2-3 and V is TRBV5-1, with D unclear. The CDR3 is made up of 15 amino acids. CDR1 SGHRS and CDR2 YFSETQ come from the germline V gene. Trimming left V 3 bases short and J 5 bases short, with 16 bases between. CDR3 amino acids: CASSSHFSWGDTQYF. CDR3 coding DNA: TGCGCCAGCAGCTCTCATTTTAGTTGGGGAGATACGCAGTATTTT.

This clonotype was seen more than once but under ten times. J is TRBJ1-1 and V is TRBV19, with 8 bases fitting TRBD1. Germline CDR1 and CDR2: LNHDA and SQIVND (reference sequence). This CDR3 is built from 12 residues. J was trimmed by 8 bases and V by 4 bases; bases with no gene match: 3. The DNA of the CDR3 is TGTGCCAGTAGTACGGACAGGGACGAAGCTTTCTTT. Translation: CASSTDRDEAFF.

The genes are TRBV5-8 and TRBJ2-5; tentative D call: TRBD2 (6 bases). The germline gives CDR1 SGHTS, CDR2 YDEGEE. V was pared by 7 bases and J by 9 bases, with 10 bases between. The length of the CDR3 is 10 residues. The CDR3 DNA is TGTGCCAGCGAGCCGGGAGCCCAGTACTTC. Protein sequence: CASEPGAQYF.

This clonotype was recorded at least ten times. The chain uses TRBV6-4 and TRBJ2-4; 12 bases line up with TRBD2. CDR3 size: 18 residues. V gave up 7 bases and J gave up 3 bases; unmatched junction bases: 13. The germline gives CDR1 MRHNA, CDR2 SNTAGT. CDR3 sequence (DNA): TGTGCCAGCACCAAAAAGCTAGCGGGAGGGCCGGGCAAAAACATTCAGTACTTC. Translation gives CASTKKLAGGPGKNIQYF.

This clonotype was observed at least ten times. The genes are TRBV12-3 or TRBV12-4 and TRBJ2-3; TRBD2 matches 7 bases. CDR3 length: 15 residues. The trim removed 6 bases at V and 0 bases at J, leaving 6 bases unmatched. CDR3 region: CASRGTTPSTDTQYF. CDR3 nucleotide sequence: TGTGCCAGCAGGGGGACTACCCCTAGCACAGATACGCAGTATTTT.

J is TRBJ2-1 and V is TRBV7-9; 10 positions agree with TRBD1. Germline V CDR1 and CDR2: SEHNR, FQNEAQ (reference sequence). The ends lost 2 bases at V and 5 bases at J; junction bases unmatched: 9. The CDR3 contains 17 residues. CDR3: CASSLTTGGLTDNEQFF. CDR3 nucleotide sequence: TGTGCCAGCAGCTTAACGACAGGGGGCTTAACTGACAATGAGCAGTTCTTC.

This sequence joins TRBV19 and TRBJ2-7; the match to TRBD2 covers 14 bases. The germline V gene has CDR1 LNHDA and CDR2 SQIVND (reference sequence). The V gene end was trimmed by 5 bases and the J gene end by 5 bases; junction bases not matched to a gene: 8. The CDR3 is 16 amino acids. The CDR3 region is CASSSSGLAGVHEQYF. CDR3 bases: TGTGCCAGTAGTTCCTCGGGACTAGCGGGAGTGCACGAGCAGTACTTC.

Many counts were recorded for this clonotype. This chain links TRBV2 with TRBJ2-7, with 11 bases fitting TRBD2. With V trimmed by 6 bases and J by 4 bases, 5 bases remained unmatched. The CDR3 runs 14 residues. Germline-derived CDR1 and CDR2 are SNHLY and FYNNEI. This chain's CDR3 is CASSDTSGGYEQYF. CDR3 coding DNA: TGTGCCAGCAGCGATACTAGCGGGGGTTACGAGCAGTACTTC.

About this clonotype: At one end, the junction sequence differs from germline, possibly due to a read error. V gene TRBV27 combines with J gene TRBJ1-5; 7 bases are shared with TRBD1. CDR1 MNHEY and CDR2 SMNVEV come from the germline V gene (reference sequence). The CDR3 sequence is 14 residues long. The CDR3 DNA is TGTGCCGGCAGTTTATCAGGGGGGAATCAGCCCCAGCATTTT. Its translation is CAGSLSGGNQPQHF.

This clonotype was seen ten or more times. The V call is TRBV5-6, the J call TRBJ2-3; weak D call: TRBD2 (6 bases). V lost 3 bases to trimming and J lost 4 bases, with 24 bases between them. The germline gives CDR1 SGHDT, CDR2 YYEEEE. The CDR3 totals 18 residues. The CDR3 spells CASSSGLRARESPDTQYF. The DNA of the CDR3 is TGTGCCAGCAGCTCGGGACTTCGGGCCCGGGAGTCACCAGATACGCAGTATTTT.